The entry below gives a single T cell receptor beta chain sequence along with its context. Original data processing: Amplified reference gene primers provided the basis for estimating nucleated cell counts. Here immunoSEQ multiplex PCR was the method, and the copy in TCRdb shows in-frame clones only, minus some. V and J calls and clone size follow that table, whereas D and trimming were derived from the DNA. The repertoire includes more than 95,000 clones, approximately 88% of them detected once, and roughly 4.6% sits in the top ten. The data stem from a study of blood T cell repertoires in COVID-19. Study-wide context: Acute-phase and convalescent COVID-19 samples originated in the United States, Italy and Spain. Sample material is recorded as cDNA or gDNA derived from T cells, B-cell-depleted T cells, or PBMCs.

Trimming took 6 bases from V and 0 from J, leaving 11 bases between them. Germline values: CDR1 MDHEN, CDR2 SYDVKM. The CDR3 totals 14 residues. This clonotype originated in a human donor in a cohort sampled during active COVID-19. Sequencing input: peripheral blood. J is TRBJ1-1 and V is TRBV28; tentative D call: TRBD1 (6 bases). The CDR3 DNA sequence: TGTGCCAGCAGCCTTGGACAGTTGAACACTGAAGCTTTCTTT. Its protein product is CASSLGQLNTEAFF.